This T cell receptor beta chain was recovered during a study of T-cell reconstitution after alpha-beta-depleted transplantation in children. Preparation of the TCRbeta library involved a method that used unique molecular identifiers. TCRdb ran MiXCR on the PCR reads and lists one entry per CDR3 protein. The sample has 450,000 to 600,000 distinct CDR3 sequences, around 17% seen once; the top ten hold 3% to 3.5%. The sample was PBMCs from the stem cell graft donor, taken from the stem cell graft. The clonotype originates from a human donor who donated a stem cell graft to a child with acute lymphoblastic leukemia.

Here the CDR3 DNA reads TGTGCCAGCTCAACACGACAGGGAGACAGCACAGATACGCAGTATTTT. It specifies CASSTRQGDSTDTQYF. The chain recombines TRBV18 with TRBJ2-3; 7 nucleotides line up with TRBD1. This CDR3 contains 16 residues. Losses at the gene ends were 5 bases for V and 0 bases for J; bases not matched to a gene: 8. Germline V gene data show CDR1 as KGHSH and CDR2 as LQKENI.